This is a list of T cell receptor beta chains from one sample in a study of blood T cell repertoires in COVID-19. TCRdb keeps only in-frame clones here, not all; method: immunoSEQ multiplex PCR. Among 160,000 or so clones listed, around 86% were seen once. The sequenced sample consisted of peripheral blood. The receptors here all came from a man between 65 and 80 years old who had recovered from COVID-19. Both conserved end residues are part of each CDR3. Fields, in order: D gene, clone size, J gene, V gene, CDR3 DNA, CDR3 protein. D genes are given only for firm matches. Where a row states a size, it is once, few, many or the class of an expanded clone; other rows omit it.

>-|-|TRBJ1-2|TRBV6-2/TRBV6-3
TGTGCCAGCAGTTATTCGGGAGGATATGGCTACACCTTC
CASSYSGGYGYTF
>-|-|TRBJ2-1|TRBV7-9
TGTGCCAGCAGCCCTTGGACTAACGACAATGAGCAGTTCTTC
CASSPWTNDNEQFF
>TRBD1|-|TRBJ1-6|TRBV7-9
TGTGCCAGCAGCCGTGGACAGGGCTATAATTCACCCCTCCACTTT
CASSRGQGYNSPLHF
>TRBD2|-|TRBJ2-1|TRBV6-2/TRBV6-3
TGTGCCAGCAGCCGAGTACGTCGAGCTAGCGGGAGAGTCACCTACAATGAGCAGTTCTTC
CASSRVRRASGRVTYNEQFF
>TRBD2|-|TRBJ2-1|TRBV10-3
TGTGCCATCAGCACTAGCGGAGTATCCTACAATGAGCAGTTCTTC
CAISTSGVSYNEQFF
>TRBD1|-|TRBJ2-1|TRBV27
TGTGCCAGCAGATTCCCCGGACAGGGGAATGAGCAGTTCTTC
CASRFPGQGNEQFF
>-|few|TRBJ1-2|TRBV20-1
TGCAGTGCTAGTGAGCAGGGGATGCACTATGGCTACACCTTC
CSASEQGMHYGYTF
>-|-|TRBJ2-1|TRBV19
TGTGCCAGTAGCGAAGGACACTACAATGAGCAGTTCTTC
CASSEGHYNEQFF
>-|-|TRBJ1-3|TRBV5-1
TGCGCCAGCAGCTTGGGACAGGAGAGCTCTGGAAACACCATATATTTT
CASSLGQESSGNTIYF
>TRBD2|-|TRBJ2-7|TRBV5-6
TGTGCCAGCAGCTTGGCCCCCGGGGAGCGGGGATGGTACGAGCAGTACTTC
CASSLAPGERGWYEQYF
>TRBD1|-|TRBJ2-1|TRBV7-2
TGTGCCAGCAGCTTAGCGCGGGGGACAGGGGTTGCTGAGCAGTTCTTC
CASSLARGTGVAEQFF
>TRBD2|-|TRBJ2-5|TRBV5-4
TGTGCCAGCAGCTTGGCCACTAGCGGGAGCGCAGAGACCCAGTACTTC
CASSLATSGSAETQYF
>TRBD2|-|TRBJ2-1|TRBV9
TGTGCCAGCAGCCTAGCGGCCTACAATGAGCAGTTCTTC
CASSLAAYNEQFF
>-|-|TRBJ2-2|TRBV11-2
TGTGCCAGCAGCTTGGCGACAGGGAACACCGGGGAGCTGTTTTTT
CASSLATGNTGELFF
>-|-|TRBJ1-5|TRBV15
TGTGCCACCGACAATGGGTCTTGGCGCAATCAGCCCCAGCATTTT
CATDNGSWRNQPQHF
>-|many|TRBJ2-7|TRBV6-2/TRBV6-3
TGTGCCAGCAGTTACTCTAAGTCCACAGGGAGACCCTACGAGCAGTACTTC
CASSYSKSTGRPYEQYF
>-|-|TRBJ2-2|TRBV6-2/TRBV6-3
TGTGCCAGCAGTTACAGAGGATTGGCGAACACCGGGGAGCTGTTTTTT
CASSYRGLANTGELFF
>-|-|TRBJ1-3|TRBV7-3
TGTGCCAGCAGCTTAACTGCGGGGAATGGAAACACCATATATTTT
CASSLTAGNGNTIYF
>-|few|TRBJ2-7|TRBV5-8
TGTGCCAGCAGCTTGATTACAGTTTACTCCCTTTACGAGCAGTACTTC
CASSLITVYSLYEQYF
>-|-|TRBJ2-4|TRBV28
TGTGCCAGCAGCACCATACAGCTGCAGGGAAACATTCAGTACTTC
CASSTIQLQGNIQYF
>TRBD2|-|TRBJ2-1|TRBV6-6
TGTGCCAGCACCGCGGGGGTGAACTTAGATGAGCAGTTCTTC
CASTAGVNLDEQFF
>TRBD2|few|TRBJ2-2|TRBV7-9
TGTGCCAGCAGCTCGCCGGGACTAGCGATTAACACCGGGGAGCTGTTTTTT
CASSSPGLAINTGELFF
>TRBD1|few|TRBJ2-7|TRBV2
TGTGCCAGCAGTGGAGGACAGGGGGTTTCCCGAATTTACGAGCAGTACTTC
CASSGGQGVSRIYEQYF
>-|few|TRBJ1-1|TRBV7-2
TGTGCCAGCAGCCCACCAGGGGTGACTGAAGCTTTCTTT
CASSPPGVTEAFF
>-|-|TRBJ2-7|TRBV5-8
TGTGCCAGCAGCCCTGGAGAGGCCCAGTCCTACGAGCAGTACTTC
CASSPGEAQSYEQYF
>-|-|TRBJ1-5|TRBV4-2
TGTGCCAGCAGCCAAGCTACCGGGACACTTGCCTCATATAGCAATCAGCCCCAGCATTTT
CASSQATGTLASYSNQPQHF
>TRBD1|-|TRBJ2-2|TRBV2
TGTGCCAGCAAAAGGGACAGGGACCACACCGGGGAGCTGTTTTTT
CASKRDRDHTGELFF
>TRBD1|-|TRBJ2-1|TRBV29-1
TGCAGCGGGGACAGGGCCAATGAGCAGTTCTTC
CSGDRANEQFF
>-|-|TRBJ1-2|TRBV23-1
TGCGCCAGCAGTCAAGATCTGGGAGCGGATGGCTACACCTTC
CASSQDLGADGYTF
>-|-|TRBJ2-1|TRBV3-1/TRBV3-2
TGTGCCAGCAGCCAAGATCCTACTAAAAGGAATGAGCAGTTCTTC
CASSQDPTKRNEQFF
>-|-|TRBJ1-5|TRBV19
TGTGCCAGTAGTATTACCCCGCAGGGAAGCAATCAGCCCCAGCATTTT
CASSITPQGSNQPQHF
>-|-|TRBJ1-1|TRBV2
TGTGCCAGCAGTGAAGGGAGGGGCGCTGAAGCTTTCTTT
CASSEGRGAEAFF
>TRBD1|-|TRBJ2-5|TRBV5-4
TGTGCCAGCAGCTTGGGTGGGGCAGGGGGCAGAGAGACCCAGTACTTC
CASSLGGAGGRETQYF
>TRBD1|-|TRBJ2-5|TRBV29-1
TGCACCGTAATGACAGGGTCGAGTGTTGAGACCCAGTACTTC
CTVMTGSSVETQYF
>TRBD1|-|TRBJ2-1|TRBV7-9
TGTGCCAGCAGCTTCCCGGGACAGGGTGGCTACAATGAGCAGTTCTTC
CASSFPGQGGYNEQFF
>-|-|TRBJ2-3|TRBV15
TGTGCCACCAGCAGAGTTCAGGGTATGGGTACAGATACGCAGTATTTT
CATSRVQGMGTDTQYF
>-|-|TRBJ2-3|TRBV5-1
TGCGCCAGCTCCCCTGAGGGGCTAGCGAACACAGATACGCAGTATTTT
CASSPEGLANTDTQYF
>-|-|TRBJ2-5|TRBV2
TGTGCCACCAACCTGGACATAGAGACCCAGTACTTC
CATNLDIETQYF
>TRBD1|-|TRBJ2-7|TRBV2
TGTGCCAGCATCGGGACAGTACCTTCCTACGAGCAGTACTTC
CASIGTVPSYEQYF
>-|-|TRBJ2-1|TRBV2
TGTGCCAGCAGTGAAGGGGGCGGGGCAACCTACAATGAGCAGTTCTTC
CASSEGGGATYNEQFF
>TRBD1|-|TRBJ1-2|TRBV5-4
TGTGCCAGCAGCTTATCGGACAGGGGGCGTTTTGGCTACACCTTC
CASSLSDRGRFGYTF
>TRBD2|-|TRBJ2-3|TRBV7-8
TGTGCCAGCAGCCTCCAGATGACTAGCCGGGACCCGGGTACGCAGTATTTT
CASSLQMTSRDPGTQYF
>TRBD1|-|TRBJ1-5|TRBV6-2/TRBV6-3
TGTGCCAGCAGTTACTCGCCTAGGGCAGGGGGGTCCCAGCATTTT
CASSYSPRAGGSQHF
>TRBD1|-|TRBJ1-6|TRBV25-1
TGTGCCAGTGGAGAGACAGGGGGTTCACCCCTCCACTTT
CASGETGGSPLHF
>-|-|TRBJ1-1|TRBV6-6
TGTGCCAGCAGCCTGTCCGGGGGAACTGAAGCTTTCTTT
CASSLSGGTEAFF
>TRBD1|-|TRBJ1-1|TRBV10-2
TGCGCCAGCAGTGAGGCAGGGGGCACTGAAGCTTTCTTT
CASSEAGGTEAFF